The present T cell receptor beta chain was sequenced within a study of blood T cell repertoires in COVID-19. Turning to the study itself: Sites in the United States, Italy and Spain provided acute and convalescent COVID-19 samples. Sources were T cells, B-cell-depleted T cells, or PBMCs; the material itself was cDNA or gDNA.

In terms of age and location, participants ranged from about 18 to 100 years and lived in about two dozen US areas. Researchers sorted participants into cohorts using their self-reported clinical history. CDR1 and CDR2 (germline): LNHDA, SQIVND (reference sequence). CDR3 length: 14 residues. After removal of 3 bases from V and 3 bases from J, the junction contained 4 bases not matched to a gene. Sequencing was performed with immunoSEQ multiplex PCR; in TCRdb, only in-frame clones are kept and a portion is missing. Among about 300,000 clones listed, about 90% were seen once. The TCR was taken from a woman in her twenties or thirties who had recovered from COVID-19. Sequenced sample: PBMCs or T cells enriched from blood (not recorded which). The chain employs TRBV19 and TRBJ2-7; TRBD1 agrees at 8 bases. CDR3 coding DNA: TGTGCCAGTAGTATGGACGGGACAGGCTACGAGCAGTACTTC. Encoded protein: CASSMDGTGYEQYF.